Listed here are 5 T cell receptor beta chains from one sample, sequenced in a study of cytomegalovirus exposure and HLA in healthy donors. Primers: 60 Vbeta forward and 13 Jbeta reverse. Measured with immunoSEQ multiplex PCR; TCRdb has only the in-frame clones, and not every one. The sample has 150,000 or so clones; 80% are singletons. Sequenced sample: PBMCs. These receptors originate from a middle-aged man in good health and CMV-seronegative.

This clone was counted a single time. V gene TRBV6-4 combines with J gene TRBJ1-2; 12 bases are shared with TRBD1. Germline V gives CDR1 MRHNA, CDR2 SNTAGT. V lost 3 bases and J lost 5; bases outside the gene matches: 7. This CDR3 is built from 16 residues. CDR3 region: CASSESPGQGAYGYTF. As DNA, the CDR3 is TGTGCCAGCAGTGAATCCCCGGGACAGGGGGCGTATGGCTACACCTTC.

This CDR3 reads CASRPRSSNTGELFF. The CDR3 bases are TGTGCCAGCAGGCCGCGGAGTTCCAACACCGGGGAGCTGTTTTTT. The chain links TRBV6-6 to TRBJ2-2; D is uncertain. Per the germline V gene, CDR1 is MNHNY and CDR2 is SVGAGI (reference sequence). Trimming removed 6 bases at V and 2 bases at J, with 13 bases between. CDR3 size: 15 residues.

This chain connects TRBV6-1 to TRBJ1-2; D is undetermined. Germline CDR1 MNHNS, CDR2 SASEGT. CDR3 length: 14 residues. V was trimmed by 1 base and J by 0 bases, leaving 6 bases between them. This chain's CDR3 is CASSEGHSNYGYTF. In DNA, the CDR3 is TGTGCCAGCAGTGAAGGACATTCTAACTATGGCTACACCTTC.

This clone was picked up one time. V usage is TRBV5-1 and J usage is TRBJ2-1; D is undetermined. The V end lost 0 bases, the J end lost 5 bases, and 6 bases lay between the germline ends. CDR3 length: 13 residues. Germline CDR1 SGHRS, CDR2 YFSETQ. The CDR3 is CASSLDRDNEQFF. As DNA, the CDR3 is TGCGCCAGCAGCTTGGATAGAGACAATGAGCAGTTCTTC.

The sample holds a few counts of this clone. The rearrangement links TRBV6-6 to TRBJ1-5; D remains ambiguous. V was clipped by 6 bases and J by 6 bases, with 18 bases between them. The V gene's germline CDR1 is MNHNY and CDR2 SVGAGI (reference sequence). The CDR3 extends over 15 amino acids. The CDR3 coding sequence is TGTGCCAGCAGAACCAGGACGGGCAGCGGTCAGCCCCAGCATTTT. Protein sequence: CASRTRTGSGQPQHF.